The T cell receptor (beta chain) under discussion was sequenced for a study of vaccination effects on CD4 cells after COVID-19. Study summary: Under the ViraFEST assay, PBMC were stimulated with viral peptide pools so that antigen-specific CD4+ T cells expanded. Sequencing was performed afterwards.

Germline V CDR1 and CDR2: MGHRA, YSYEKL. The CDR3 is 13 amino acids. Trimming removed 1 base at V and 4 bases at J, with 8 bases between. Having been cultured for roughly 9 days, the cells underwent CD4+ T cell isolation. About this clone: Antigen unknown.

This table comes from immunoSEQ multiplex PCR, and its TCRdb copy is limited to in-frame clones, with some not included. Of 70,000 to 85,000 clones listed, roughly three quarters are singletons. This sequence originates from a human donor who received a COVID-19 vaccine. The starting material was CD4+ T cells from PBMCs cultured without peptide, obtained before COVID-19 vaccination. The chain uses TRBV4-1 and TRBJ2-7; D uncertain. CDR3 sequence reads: CASSQVGSYEQYV. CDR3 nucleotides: TGCGCCAGCAGCCAAGTTGGAAGTTACGAGCAGTACGTC.